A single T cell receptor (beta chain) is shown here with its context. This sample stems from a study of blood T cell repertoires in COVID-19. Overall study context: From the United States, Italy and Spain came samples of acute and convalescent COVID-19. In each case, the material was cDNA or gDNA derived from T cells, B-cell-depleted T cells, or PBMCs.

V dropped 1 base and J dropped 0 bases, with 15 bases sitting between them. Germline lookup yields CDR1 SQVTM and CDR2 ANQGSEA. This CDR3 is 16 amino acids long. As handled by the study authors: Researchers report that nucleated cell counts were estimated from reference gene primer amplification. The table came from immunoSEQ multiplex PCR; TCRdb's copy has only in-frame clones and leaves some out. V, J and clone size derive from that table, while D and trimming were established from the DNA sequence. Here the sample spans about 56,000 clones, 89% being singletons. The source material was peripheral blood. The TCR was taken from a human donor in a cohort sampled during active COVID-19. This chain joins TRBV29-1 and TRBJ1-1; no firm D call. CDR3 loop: CSVEVPRSGMNTEAFF. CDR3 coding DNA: TGCAGCGTTGAAGTCCCCCGTTCGGGGATGAACACTGAAGCTTTCTTT.